Listed here are 21 T cell receptor beta chains from one sample, sequenced in a study of CD8 T cells in ankylosing spondylitis. Using its own MiXCR run on the 5' RACE reads, TCRdb lists one record per CDR3 protein. The data hold about 390,000 distinct CDR3 sequences, with about 20% observed a single time. Antigens of these TCRs are unknown. General study results and limits: One TCR beta motif, made up of roughly 8 highly homologous variants, appeared characteristic of ankylosing spondylitis blood.

The sample taken for sequencing was blood, either unsorted or a sorted T cell fraction (not recorded which). Receptors were obtained from a male donor with ankylosing spondylitis.

This clonotype has more than one count but fewer than ten. The chain employs TRBV12-3 or TRBV12-4 and TRBJ2-1, with 11 bases aligning to TRBD2. V lost 6 bases, J lost 4 bases, and 11 bases stayed unmatched. The CDR3 sequence is 17 residues long. The CDR3 sequence: CASRLAQGLAVYNEQFF. CDR3 nucleotide sequence: TGTGCCAGCAGACTCGCGCAGGGACTAGCGGTTTACAATGAGCAGTTCTTC.

This clonotype was seen repeatedly, ten times or more. The chain uses TRBV5-1 and TRBJ2-1; TRBD2 is a possible D gene (6 bases). CDR3 length: 14 amino acids. From germline, CDR1 is SGHRS and CDR2 YFSETQ. Deletions cut 0 bases from V and 6 bases from J, with 10 bases between. As DNA, the CDR3 is TGCGCCAGCAGCTTGGGTCTAGCGAGCAATGAGCAGTTCTTC. This sequence encodes CASSLGLASNEQFF.

The rearrangement links TRBV7-9 to TRBJ1-2, with D perhaps TRBD1 (6 bases). Trimming pared 5 bases from V and 8 bases from J, leaving 12 bases between. Germline V gene lookup returns CDR1 SEHNR and CDR2 FQNEAQ (reference sequence). CDR3 length equals 12 residues. For the CDR3, the DNA is TGTGCCAGCAGCATAAACAGGGAAGGCTACACCTTC. Residues: CASSINREGYTF.

This clonotype occurred a few times. The chain is built from TRBV7-9 and TRBJ2-1, with 7 bases that match TRBD2. The V segment lost 5 bases and the J segment 4 bases; nucleotides outside the gene matches: 11. Germline CDR1 and CDR2: SEHNR and FQNEAQ (reference sequence). The CDR3 consists of 16 residues. In nucleotides, the CDR3 is TGTGCCAGCAGCCGTCGCCCGGGGGGAAGATACAATGAGCAGTTCTTC. Translating it yields CASSRRPGGRYNEQFF. The variable domain in full, completed from reference TRBV7-9 and TRBJ2-1, reads DTGVSQNPRHKITKRGQNVTFRCDPISEHNRLYWYRQTLGQGPEFLTYFQNEAQLEKSRLLSDRFSAERPKGSFSTLEIQRTEQGDSAMYLCASSRRPGGRYNEQFFGPGTRLTVL.

The V call is TRBV5-1, the J call TRBJ2-7; TRBD2 agrees at 8 bases. With V trimmed by 0 bases and J by 3 bases, 5 bases remained unmatched. Germline V gene sequence: CDR1 SGHRS, CDR2 YFSETQ. The CDR3 totals 15 residues. The CDR3, as DNA: TGCGCCAGCAGCTTGGTGGTAGCGGGGTACTACGAGCAGTACTTC. Amino acid sequence: CASSLVVAGYYEQYF. The full variable domain, rest sourced from reference TRBV5-1 and TRBJ2-7, is KAGVTQTPRYLIKTRGQQVTLSCSPISGHRSVSWYQQTPGQGLQFLFEYFSETQRNKGNFPGRFSGRQFSNSRSEMNVSTLELGDSALYLCASSLVVAGYYEQYFGPGTRLTVT.

V is TRBV4-3 and J is TRBJ2-7, with 10 positions matching TRBD1. Per the germline V gene, CDR1 is LGHNA and CDR2 is YSLEER. The length of the CDR3 is 16 residues. Trimming cost V 3 bases and J 2 bases; bases outside gene matches: 7. This chain's CDR3 is CASSHLQGTGAYEQYF. For the CDR3, the DNA is TGCGCCAGCAGCCACCTTCAGGGGACAGGGGCCTACGAGCAGTACTTC.

CDR3 protein: CASSLWESNSPLHF. In DNA, the CDR3 is TGTGCCAGCAGTTTGTGGGAGAGCAATTCACCCCTCCACTTT. The rearrangement joins TRBV12-3 or TRBV12-4 to TRBJ1-6, with no clear D. V was trimmed by 3 bases and J by 7 bases, leaving 10 bases between them. The CDR3 is 14 amino acids.

V gene TRBV12-3 or TRBV12-4 combines with J gene TRBJ2-1, with a tentative D call TRBD2 (5 bases). This CDR3 comprises 16 residues. V lost 8 bases to trimming and J lost 0 bases, with 17 bases between them. The CDR3 spells CASSFRRVPSYNEQFF. The CDR3 DNA follows: TGTGCCAGCTCCTTCAGGCGGGTGCCCTCCTACAATGAGCAGTTCTTC.

The rearrangement links TRBV4-3 to TRBJ2-3, with 7 bases fitting TRBD2. V shed 3 bases, J shed 2 bases, and the junction held 5 bases outside the gene matches. This CDR3 is 15 amino acids long. Looked up from germline, CDR1 is LGHNA and CDR2 is YSLEER. In DNA, the CDR3 is TGCGCCAGCAGCCAGGCGGGAGTGCTCACAGATACGCAGTATTTT. Translation: CASSQAGVLTDTQYF.

This clonotype was observed a few times. The J gene is TRBJ2-1, the V gene TRBV5-1; D is ambiguous. V lost 2 bases, J lost 4 bases, and 25 bases lay in between. Germline V gene sequence: CDR1 SGHRS, CDR2 YFSETQ. The CDR3 is made up of 19 amino acids. CDR3 amino acids: CASSLYRTLRERQYNEQFF. DNA of the CDR3: TGCGCCAGCAGCTTATATCGTACCCTACGCGAACGCCAATACAATGAGCAGTTCTTC.

There are a few counts of this clonotype. The V call is TRBV18, the J call TRBJ2-7, with TRBD2 matching over 8 bases. The CDR3 is made up of 17 amino acids. V trimming: 2 bases; J trimming: 9 bases; junction bases outside the gene matches: 18. Germline CDR1 reads KGHSH; CDR2 reads LQKENI. CDR3 region: CASSPLVAGNLLRGQYF. CDR3 DNA sequence: TGTGCCAGCTCACCATTGGTAGCGGGGAACCTACTACGAGGGCAGTACTTC.

This clonotype was observed a few times. The J gene is TRBJ2-5, the V gene TRBV12-3 or TRBV12-4; D ambiguous. Trimming took off 3 bases at V and 6 bases at J, with 8 bases between the two ends. This CDR3 is built from 12 residues. The CDR3 nucleotides read TGTGCCAGCAGTTTTGATGGGAAGACCCAGTACTTC. Protein sequence: CASSFDGKTQYF.

This chain links TRBV7-9 with TRBJ1-5; D unresolved. Germline V gene data show CDR1 as SEHNR and CDR2 as FQNEAQ (reference sequence). Trimming left V 1 base short and J 0 bases short, with 13 bases between. The CDR3 consists of 17 residues. The CDR3 reads CASSLVGSFGSNQPQHF. CDR3 coding DNA: TGTGCCAGCAGCTTAGTAGGCAGCTTTGGTAGCAATCAGCCCCAGCATTTT.

This clonotype was picked up a small number of times. This rearrangement joins TRBV6-1 to TRBJ2-2, with TRBD2 as a possible D gene (6 bases). V was shortened by 6 bases and J by 5 bases, with 13 bases between the two germline ends. Per germline, CDR1 MNHNS and CDR2 SASEGT. The CDR3 contains 14 residues. CDR3 sequence: CASRGGAGTGELFF. The CDR3 DNA reads as TGTGCCAGCAGAGGAGGGGCAGGAACCGGGGAGCTGTTTTTT.

The chain recombines TRBV6-4 with TRBJ2-3; D remains ambiguous. The CDR3 is 13 amino acids. Trimming shortened V by 3 bases and J by 3 bases, and 7 bases separated the two germline ends. The germline CDR1 and CDR2 sequences are MRHNA and SNTAGT. The chain's CDR3 is CASSEDQTDTQYF. Here the CDR3 DNA reads TGTGCCAGCAGTGAGGACCAAACAGATACGCAGTATTTT.

This clonotype was found a few times. The rearrangement links TRBV5-1 to TRBJ2-7, with D unresolved. V dropped 4 bases and J dropped 1 base, with 18 bases sitting between them. CDR3 length: 16 residues. CDR1 and CDR2 (germline): SGHRS, YFSETQ. The CDR3, as DNA: TGCGCCAGCAGCGCTCATCTAGGAGTCGGGTCCTACGAGCAGTACTTC. This encodes CASSAHLGVGSYEQYF.

CDR3 bases: TGTGCCATCTCAACAGGAAGGGGCAATCAGCCCCAGCATTTT. This codes for CAISTGRGNQPQHF. V is TRBV10-3 and J is TRBJ1-5; D may be TRBD1 (5 bases). Germline-derived CDR1 and CDR2 are ENHRY and SYGVKD. With 8 bases removed from V and 2 bases from J, the gap between germline ends came to 13 bases. The CDR3 runs 14 residues.

There are a few counts of this clonotype. V and J are TRBV12-5 and TRBJ1-1; D gene unclear. V was shortened by 10 bases and J by 1 base, with 7 bases between the two germline ends. Germline-derived CDR1 and CDR2 are LGHNT and FRNRAP. The CDR3 loop spans 11 amino acids. The CDR3 sequence is CATEGNTEAFF. The CDR3 coding sequence is TGTGCTACCGAGGGGAACACTGAAGCTTTCTTT.

This clonotype was picked up a small number of times. The chain has TRBV20-1 and TRBJ2-7; maybe TRBD2 (5 bases). V lost 7 bases to trimming and J lost 5 bases, with 21 bases between them. Per the germline V gene, CDR1 is DFQATT and CDR2 is SNEGSKA (reference sequence). This CDR3 is built from 14 residues. The chain's CDR3 is CSETPRAKRNEQYF. The CDR3 DNA reads as TGCAGTGAAACTCCGAGGGCCAAACGGAACGAGCAGTACTTC.

This clonotype was counted a few times. The genes are TRBV20-1 and TRBJ2-1; 9 bases line up with TRBD2. V gave up 3 bases and J gave up 8 bases; unmatched junction bases: 8. CDR1 and CDR2 (germline): DFQATT, SNEGSKA (reference sequence). The CDR3 has 14 residues. CDR3 in amino acids: CSASATSGLDEQFF. CDR3 coding DNA: TGCAGTGCTAGCGCCACTAGCGGGCTCGATGAGCAGTTCTTC.

As to this clonotype: This may come from a read error, since a much larger clone is one base off. CDR3 sequence (DNA): TGCGCCAGCAGCTTCTTAAGCCTCAAGATAGGGGAGCTGTTTTTT. It translates to CASSFLSLKIGELFF. This chain uses TRBV5-1 with TRBJ2-2; D is unresolved. Germline V gene data show CDR1 as SGHRS and CDR2 as YFSETQ. CDR3 length: 15 residues. V lost 2 bases to trimming and J lost 8 bases, with 16 bases between them.